This record concerns one T cell receptor (beta chain) sequence. It lacks a known antigen. Per-nucleotide qualities are absent, and no much larger clonotype sits a single base away. For CDR1 and CDR2, the germline V gene (reference sequence) lists LNHNV and YYDKDF. The CDR3 contains 14 residues, cysteine and phenylalanine counted. The CDR3 DNA has 42 bases and is translated from base 1. V trim: 5 bases; J trim: 2 bases; unmatched bases: 6. The data stem from a study of blood T cell repertoires in COVID-19 (dated by TCRdb to the early 2020s). Background for the entire study: Collaborator samples came from the United States, Italy and Spain and covered acute and convalescent phases of COVID-19. Samples were obtained from the ongoing ImmuneRACE study (first 160 participants) and from roughly 1,300 subjects provided by 6 global collaborators. Deeply sampled blood TCRbeta repertoires from subjects exposed to, actively infected with, or recovered from COVID-19 were included in the dataset. HLA class I and class II types, where available, came from metadata supplied by the sample provider rather than from assay-based typing. The sample metadata nearly always contained a de-identified subject ID, COVID-19 status, age in years and sex. The repertoires were released in a freely available public database meant as a resource for research on the immune response to SARS-CoV-2. The prospective study material was composed of cDNA or gDNA derived from T cells, B-cell-depleted T cells, or PBMCs. What the study reported, not specific to this receptor: Clinical and demographic metadata were provided uncurated, with the amount varying by source and participant.

Participants in the prospective study were aged roughly 18 to 89 years, lived in 20 to 30 United States geographic areas, and enrolled through a virtual design. To assign participants to cohorts, the prospective study relied on clinical history that participants themselves reported in a screening survey and a study questionnaire. For ImmuneRACE Cohort 3, a participant was defined as recovered based on two consecutive negative NP/OP PCR tests, clearance by a healthcare professional, or resolution of symptoms. In the prospective study, whole blood, serum and a nasopharyngeal or oropharyngeal swab were collected from each participant by mobile phlebotomists. Additional blood draws and questionnaires over a 2-month period could optionally be provided by prospective study participants. Prospective study blood samples were shipped either frozen or at room temperature before DNA extraction. TCRbeta CDR3 regions were amplified from genomic DNA by means of the immunoSEQ Assay, a bias-controlled multiplex PCR. In the authors' own workflow: The number of nucleated cells in each sample was estimated by amplification of reference gene primers within the assay. Sequence reads were collapsed and filtered to measure the absolute abundance of every unique TCRbeta CDR3 rearrangement. For each sample, productive Simpson clonality was calculated as the square root of Simpson's diversity index across productive rearrangements. Not all clones reach the TCRdb copy of this immuneACCESS table, which keeps in-frame sequences only. Checked studies attribute under half of the gap to unresolved V genes and leave the rest unexplained. That table gives V, J and clone size, and the DNA gave D and trimming. A total of under 250,000 clones appear in this sample, approximately 84% of them only once. The ten largest clones add up to under 2% of the sample.

The receptor's source is a man between 60 and 75 years old who had recovered from COVID-19. The chain links TRBV15 with TRBJ2-7; 7 junctional bases match TRBD1. Sequencing used PBMCs or T cells enriched from blood (not recorded which). The CDR3 loop reads CATSLQGPPYEQYF. The nucleotide sequence reads as follows: TGTGCCACCAGCTTACAGGGGCCTCCCTACGAGCAGTACTTC. Full variable domain (CDR3 extended with the reference TRBV15 and TRBJ2-7 proteins): DAMVIQNPRYQVTQFGKPVTLSCSQTLNHNVMYWYQQKSSQAPKLLFHYYDKDFNNEADTPDNFQSRRPNTSFCFLDIRSPGLGDTAMYLCATSLQGPPYEQYFGPGTRLTVT.